The clone carrying this TCR beta chain was picked up a small number of times. The data stem from a study of blood T cell repertoires in COVID-19. Methods used by the authors: Amplifying reference gene primers gave estimates of nucleated cell counts. The table came from immunoSEQ multiplex PCR; TCRdb's copy has only in-frame clones and leaves some out. That table furnishes V, J and clone size, whereas the DNA furnished D and trimming. The sample includes over 80,000 clones, about 90% of them seen just once. This CDR3 has 14 residues. Germline CDR1 LGHDT, CDR2 YNNKEL (reference sequence). V was shortened by 1 base and J by 10 bases, with 11 bases between the two germline ends.

The rearrangement links TRBV3-1 (or the pseudogene TRBV3-2) to TRBJ1-6; D perhaps matches TRBD1 (5 bases). This sequence originates from a human donor with active COVID-19. The donor label of this sample is uncertain. The sample consisted of peripheral blood. The DNA of the CDR3 is TGTGCCAGCAGCCAAGTCAGGGAAGGGTCACCCCTCCACTTT. Translating gives CASSQVREGSPLHF.